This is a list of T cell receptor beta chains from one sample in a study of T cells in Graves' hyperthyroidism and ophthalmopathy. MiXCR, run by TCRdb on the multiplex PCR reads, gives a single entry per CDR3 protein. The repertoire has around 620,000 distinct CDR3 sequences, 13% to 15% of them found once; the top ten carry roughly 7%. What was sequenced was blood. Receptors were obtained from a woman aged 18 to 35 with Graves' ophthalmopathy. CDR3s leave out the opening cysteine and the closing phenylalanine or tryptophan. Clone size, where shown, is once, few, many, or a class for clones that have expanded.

CDR3: ASSVGTPYNEQF
J: TRBJ2-1
V: TRBV2
size: many

CDR3: ASSFGRGFGYT
J: TRBJ1-2
V: TRBV7-9
size: many

CDR3: ASSSQTSYRDLQETQY
J: TRBJ2-5
V: TRBV6-1
size: .

CDR3: ASSYSILAGITDTQY
J: TRBJ2-3
V: TRBV6-2/TRBV6-3
size: .

CDR3: ASTTTLNTEAF
J: TRBJ1-1
V: TRBV5-4
size: few

CDR3: ASSRPAGGRKV
J: TRBJ2-1
V: TRBV7-9
size: .

CDR3: ASSDSGGQPQH
J: TRBJ1-5
V: TRBV2
size: many

CDR3: ASSLDTGGRDTQY
J: TRBJ2-3
V: TRBV27
size: many

CDR3: ASRGTGEIEQY
J: TRBJ2-7
V: TRBV27
size: .

CDR3: SASSGGGYEQY
J: TRBJ2-7
V: TRBV20-1
size: many

CDR3: ASSPCRAPPNYGYT
J: TRBJ1-2
V: TRBV27
size: .

CDR3: ASSFGTNEQF
J: TRBJ2-1
V: TRBV27
size: few

CDR3: ASSFELAGGGYEQY
J: TRBJ2-7
V: TRBV7-8
size: .

CDR3: ASSHVLGRELSPLH
J: TRBJ1-6
V: TRBV4-3
size: .

CDR3: ASSVTRDNEQF
J: TRBJ2-1
V: TRBV9
size: few

CDR3: ASSIGRSGGSGYT
J: TRBJ1-2
V: TRBV19
size: few

CDR3: ASSWGGGAYEQY
J: TRBJ2-7
V: TRBV7-9
size: few

CDR3: ASSYTGGRAYNEQF
J: TRBJ2-1
V: TRBV28
size: many

CDR3: SARRRLSNQPQH
J: TRBJ1-5
V: TRBV20-1
size: many